This note documents a single T cell receptor beta chain sequence. Its antigen is unknown. The CDR3 totals 12 residues. Trimming removed 5 bases at V and 14 bases at J, with 15 bases between. Per germline, CDR1 MNHEY and CDR2 SMNVEV (reference sequence). This sample was included in a study of CD4+ T cells in melanoma. Study-wide results and caveats: A reported correlation linked neoantigen-specific CD4+ T cells to CD8+, macrophage and B cell function.

The data were produced by immunoSEQ multiplex PCR, yet TCRdb's version contains in-frame clones alone and is incomplete. The top ten hold approximately 1.5% of the sample, which has around 130,000 clones, over 90% seen once. The clonotype was recovered from a human donor with melanoma. The gene calls are TRBV27 and TRBJ1-4, with D uncertain. The CDR3 coding sequence is TGTGCCAGCAGTAGGCCAGGTGGATCGCTGTTTTTT. This gives the protein CASSRPGGSLFF.